These T cell receptor beta chains were read from a single sample in a study of CD8 T cells in Susac syndrome. TCRdb reprocessed the immunoSEQ multiplex PCR reads with MiXCR, giving one entry per CDR3 protein. The sample carries a few hundred thousand distinct CDR3 sequences, over 75% recorded once. Sample: CD8+ T cells from PBMCs. These receptors were taken from a human donor with multiple sclerosis. The CDR3 runs from the conserved cysteine through the conserved F or W. Each record gives: CDR3 DNA, CDR3 protein, D gene, clone size, V gene, J gene. The D gene is left open where the match is weak. Expanded clones are given a class, and other clones once, few, many or no size at all.

CDR3 DNA: TGTGCCTGCCAACTTCGGGAGGGCAGAGAGACCCAGTACTTC
CDR3 protein: CACQLREGRETQYF
D gene: TRBD2
clone size: .
V gene: TRBV2
J gene: TRBJ2-5

CDR3 DNA: TGTGCCAGCAGCTGGACTAGCGGGGGATACGAGCAGTACTTC
CDR3 protein: CASSWTSGGYEQYF
D gene: TRBD2
clone size: few
V gene: TRBV11-2
J gene: TRBJ2-7

CDR3 DNA: TGTGCCAGCAGCCGAGGACTAGCGGGAGACCTCCCCTTCCTCGAGCAGTACTTC
CDR3 protein: CASSRGLAGDLPFLEQYF
D gene: TRBD2
clone size: .
V gene: TRBV7-9
J gene: TRBJ2-7

CDR3 DNA: TGTGCCAGCCAGGACAGGGCAAGCACAGATACGCAGTATTTT
CDR3 protein: CASQDRASTDTQYF
D gene: TRBD1
clone size: once
V gene: TRBV28
J gene: TRBJ2-3

CDR3 DNA: TGCAGTGCTAGCGGTGCTGGGGCCAACGTCCTGACTTTC
CDR3 protein: CSASGAGANVLTF
D gene: .
clone size: .
V gene: TRBV20-1
J gene: TRBJ2-6

CDR3 DNA: TGCGCCAGCAGCTTGGGCTGGAACTCTGGAAACACCATATATTTT
CDR3 protein: CASSLGWNSGNTIYF
D gene: .
clone size: .
V gene: TRBV5-1
J gene: TRBJ1-3

CDR3 DNA: TGTGCCAGCAGCCCACTCACAGGGGCCTACGAGCAGTACTTC
CDR3 protein: CASSPLTGAYEQYF
D gene: TRBD1
clone size: .
V gene: TRBV7-9
J gene: TRBJ2-7

CDR3 DNA: TGTGCCAGCGGTGATCGGGGATTTAGTTACGAGCAGTACTTC
CDR3 protein: CASGDRGFSYEQYF
D gene: .
clone size: .
V gene: TRBV27
J gene: TRBJ2-7

CDR3 DNA: TGTGCCAGCAGTTTAACAGCGGGAGGGTACGAGCAGTACTTC
CDR3 protein: CASSLTAGGYEQYF
D gene: TRBD2
clone size: .
V gene: TRBV27
J gene: TRBJ2-7

CDR3 DNA: TGTGCCAGCAGCCTCAGGGGGGCAGGGAACACAGATACGCAGTATTTT
CDR3 protein: CASSLRGAGNTDTQYF
D gene: .
clone size: .
V gene: TRBV13
J gene: TRBJ2-3

CDR3 DNA: TGTGCCAGCAGTTACTCCCTACGAACAGGGAGCACAGATACGCAGTATTTT
CDR3 protein: CASSYSLRTGSTDTQYF
D gene: .
clone size: .
V gene: TRBV6-2/TRBV6-3
J gene: TRBJ2-3

CDR3 DNA: TGTGCCAGCAGCTTTGGGTCCAGGGAGGCCTACGAGCAGTACTTC
CDR3 protein: CASSFGSREAYEQYF
D gene: .
clone size: .
V gene: TRBV11-2
J gene: TRBJ2-7

CDR3 DNA: TGTGCCAGCAGCCCGGTTGGGGCTAGCGGGCCCTCCTACGAGCAGTACTTC
CDR3 protein: CASSPVGASGPSYEQYF
D gene: TRBD2
clone size: few
V gene: TRBV6-1
J gene: TRBJ2-7

CDR3 DNA: TGTGCCACCAGCAGAGATATGGCCTACGAGCAGTACTTC
CDR3 protein: CATSRDMAYEQYF
D gene: .
clone size: .
V gene: TRBV15
J gene: TRBJ2-7

CDR3 DNA: TGTGCCAGCTCAACTGGACAGGGGGCTCCGGACACTGAAGCTTTCTTT
CDR3 protein: CASSTGQGAPDTEAFF
D gene: TRBD1
clone size: .
V gene: TRBV18
J gene: TRBJ1-1

CDR3 DNA: TGTGCCAGCAGCTTCGAGACGGTCCCCTACGAGCAGTACTTC
CDR3 protein: CASSFETVPYEQYF
D gene: .
clone size: .
V gene: TRBV7-9
J gene: TRBJ2-7

CDR3 DNA: TGTGCCAGCAGCCAAGACACCTCGGGACTAGCGGGAGTTGTGAGGACAGATACGCAGTATTTT
CDR3 protein: CASSQDTSGLAGVVRTDTQYF
D gene: TRBD2
clone size: .
V gene: TRBV3-1
J gene: TRBJ2-3

CDR3 DNA: TGTGCCAGCAGCCCCACTTTGAGCTCCGAGAACTACAATGAGCAGTTCTTC
CDR3 protein: CASSPTLSSENYNEQFF
D gene: .
clone size: .
V gene: TRBV7-9
J gene: TRBJ2-1

CDR3 DNA: TGTGCCAGCAGTAGCCCGCGACAGGGTCCCGAGCAGTACTTC
CDR3 protein: CASSSPRQGPEQYF
D gene: TRBD1
clone size: .
V gene: TRBV11-2
J gene: TRBJ2-7

CDR3 DNA: TGTGCCTCCGGGATCTTAGACCGGAGCTCCTACAATGAGCAGTTCTTC
CDR3 protein: CASGILDRSSYNEQFF
D gene: .
clone size: .
V gene: TRBV7-9
J gene: TRBJ2-1

CDR3 DNA: TGTGCCAGTAGTATCGCTCCCCTCCTAGAAGCTTTCTTT
CDR3 protein: CASSIAPLLEAFF
D gene: .
clone size: once
V gene: TRBV19
J gene: TRBJ1-1

CDR3 DNA: TGTGCCAGCAGCTTAGTGTGGACTAGCGTGGCCAATGAGCAGTTCTTC
CDR3 protein: CASSLVWTSVANEQFF
D gene: TRBD2
clone size: .
V gene: TRBV11-2
J gene: TRBJ2-1

CDR3 DNA: TGTGCCAGCAGCTTAGTCCCGGGACAGGGGGACGGCTACACCTTC
CDR3 protein: CASSLVPGQGDGYTF
D gene: TRBD1
clone size: .
V gene: TRBV7-6
J gene: TRBJ1-2

CDR3 DNA: TGTGCCAGCAAGGTGGGCTCCGGCGAGCAGTACTTC
CDR3 protein: CASKVGSGEQYF
D gene: .
clone size: once
V gene: TRBV28
J gene: TRBJ2-7

CDR3 DNA: TGTGCCAGCAGGCCGGGACTAGCGGATTTTTCCTACAATGAGCAGTTCTTC
CDR3 protein: CASRPGLADFSYNEQFF
D gene: TRBD2
clone size: once
V gene: TRBV6-1
J gene: TRBJ2-1

CDR3 DNA: TGCAGTGCTAGATCAGGGGAGGGGGACCAAGAGACCCAGTACTTC
CDR3 protein: CSARSGEGDQETQYF
D gene: .
clone size: .
V gene: TRBV20-1
J gene: TRBJ2-5

CDR3 DNA: TGTGCCAGCAGCTCTCCGGGACAGGGTGACTATGGCTACACCTTC
CDR3 protein: CASSSPGQGDYGYTF
D gene: TRBD1
clone size: .
V gene: TRBV7-9
J gene: TRBJ1-2

CDR3 DNA: TGCGCCAGCAGCCCGGGGATGTTCTACGAGCAGTACTTC
CDR3 protein: CASSPGMFYEQYF
D gene: .
clone size: once
V gene: TRBV4-1
J gene: TRBJ2-7

CDR3 DNA: TGCAGCGTTGGGGCAGGGGGCGACCAGGGGGCTTTCTTT
CDR3 protein: CSVGAGGDQGAFF
D gene: TRBD1
clone size: .
V gene: TRBV29-1
J gene: TRBJ1-1

CDR3 DNA: TGTGCCAGCAGTTACGGGAAAACTGAAGCTTTCTTT
CDR3 protein: CASSYGKTEAFF
D gene: .
clone size: few
V gene: TRBV6-2/TRBV6-3
J gene: TRBJ1-1

CDR3 DNA: TGTGCCTGGAGCCCCGGGACATACTACAATGAGCAGTTCTTC
CDR3 protein: CAWSPGTYYNEQFF
D gene: .
clone size: once
V gene: TRBV30
J gene: TRBJ2-1

CDR3 DNA: TGTGCCAGCAGTTTCCACGTGGCCGGGGAGCTGTTTTTT
CDR3 protein: CASSFHVAGELFF
D gene: .
clone size: .
V gene: TRBV6-1
J gene: TRBJ2-2

CDR3 DNA: TGCGCCAGCAGCCAGGGGGAATGGACAGGGCTTGGAAACACCATATATTTT
CDR3 protein: CASSQGEWTGLGNTIYF
D gene: TRBD1
clone size: .
V gene: TRBV4-1
J gene: TRBJ1-3

CDR3 DNA: TGTGCCAGCAGCTCCCCGAGGAGCGGGGGGGCCTGGGAGACCCAGTACTTC
CDR3 protein: CASSSPRSGGAWETQYF
D gene: TRBD2
clone size: .
V gene: TRBV7-9
J gene: TRBJ2-5

CDR3 DNA: TGTGCCAGCAGCCCGACAGGAGTCACTGAAGCTTTCTTT
CDR3 protein: CASSPTGVTEAFF
D gene: .
clone size: .
V gene: TRBV11-2
J gene: TRBJ1-1